The sequence of this T cell receptor beta chain was determined in a study of T cells in Graves' hyperthyroidism and ophthalmopathy. This CDR3 comprises 16 residues. Germline values: CDR1 DFQATT, CDR2 SNEGSKA (reference sequence). V lost 3 bases to trimming and J lost 3 bases, with 18 bases between them. Amplified TCR beta CDR3 regions derived from RNA transcripts. A first-round RT-PCR of the TCR CDR3 used the HTBI primer set. TCRdb re-called the multiplex PCR reads with MiXCR, one entry per CDR3 protein. Among around 400,000 distinct CDR3 sequences listed, roughly 15% were seen once. The sequence derives from a woman aged 55-69 years with Graves' ophthalmopathy. V and J are TRBV20-1 and TRBJ2-1, with D tentatively TRBD2 (5 bases). Sequences were obtained from blood. CDR3 in amino acids: CSASRNKAAIYNEQFF. DNA for the CDR3: TGCAGTGCTAGTAGAAATAAAGCGGCGATCTACAATGAGCAGTTCTTC.